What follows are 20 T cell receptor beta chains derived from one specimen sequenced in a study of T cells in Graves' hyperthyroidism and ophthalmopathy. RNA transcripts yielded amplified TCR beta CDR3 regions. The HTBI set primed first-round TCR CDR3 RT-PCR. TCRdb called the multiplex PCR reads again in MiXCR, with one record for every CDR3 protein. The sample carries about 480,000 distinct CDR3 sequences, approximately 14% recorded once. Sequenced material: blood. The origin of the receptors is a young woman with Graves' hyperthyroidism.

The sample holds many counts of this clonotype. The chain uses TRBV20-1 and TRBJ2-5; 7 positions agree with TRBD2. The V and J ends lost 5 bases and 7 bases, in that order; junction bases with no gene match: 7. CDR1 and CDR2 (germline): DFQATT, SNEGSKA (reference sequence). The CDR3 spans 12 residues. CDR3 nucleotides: TGCAGTGCTGGCGGAGGGAGGGGGACCCAGTACTTC. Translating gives CSAGGGRGTQYF.

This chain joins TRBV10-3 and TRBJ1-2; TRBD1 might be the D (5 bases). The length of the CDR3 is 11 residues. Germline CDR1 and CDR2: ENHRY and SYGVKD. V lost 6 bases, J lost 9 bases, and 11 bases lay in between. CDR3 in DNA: TGTGCCATCAGCCTGGGGGAGAGCTACACCTTC. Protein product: CAISLGESYTF.

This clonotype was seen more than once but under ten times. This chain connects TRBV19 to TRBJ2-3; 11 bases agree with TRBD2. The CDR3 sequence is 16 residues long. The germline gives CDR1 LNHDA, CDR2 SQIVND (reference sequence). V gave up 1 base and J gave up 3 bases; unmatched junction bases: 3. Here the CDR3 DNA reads TGTGCCAGTAGTATAGGACTAGCGGGAAGAACAGATACGCAGTATTTT. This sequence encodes CASSIGLAGRTDTQYF.

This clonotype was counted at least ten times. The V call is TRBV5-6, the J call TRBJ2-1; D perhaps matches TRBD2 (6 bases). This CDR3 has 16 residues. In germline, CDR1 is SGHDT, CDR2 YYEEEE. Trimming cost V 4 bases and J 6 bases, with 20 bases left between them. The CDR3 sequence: CASSRYSAGIVNEQFF. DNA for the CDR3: TGTGCCAGCAGCCGGTACTCTGCGGGAATCGTCAATGAGCAGTTCTTC.

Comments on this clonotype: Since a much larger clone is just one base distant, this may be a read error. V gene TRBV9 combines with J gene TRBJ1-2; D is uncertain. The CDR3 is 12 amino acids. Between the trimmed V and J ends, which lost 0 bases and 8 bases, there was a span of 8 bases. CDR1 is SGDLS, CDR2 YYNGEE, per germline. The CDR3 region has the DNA TGTGCCAGCAGCGTAGGGCGCGTCGGCTACACCTTC. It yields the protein CASSVGRVGYTF.

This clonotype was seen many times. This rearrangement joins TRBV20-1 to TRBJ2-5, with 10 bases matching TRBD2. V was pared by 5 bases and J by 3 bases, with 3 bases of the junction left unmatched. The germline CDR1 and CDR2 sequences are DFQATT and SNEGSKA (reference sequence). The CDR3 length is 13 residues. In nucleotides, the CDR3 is TGCAGTGCTCAAGGACTAGCGGAAGAGACCCAGTACTTC. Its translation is CSAQGLAEETQYF.

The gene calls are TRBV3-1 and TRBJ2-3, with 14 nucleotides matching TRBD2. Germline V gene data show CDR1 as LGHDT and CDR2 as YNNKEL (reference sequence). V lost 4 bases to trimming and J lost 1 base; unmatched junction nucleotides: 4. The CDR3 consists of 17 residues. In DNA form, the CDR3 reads TGTGCCAGCAGCCCCCTGGGACTAGCGGGAGGCACAGATACGCAGTATTTT. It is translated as CASSPLGLAGGTDTQYF.

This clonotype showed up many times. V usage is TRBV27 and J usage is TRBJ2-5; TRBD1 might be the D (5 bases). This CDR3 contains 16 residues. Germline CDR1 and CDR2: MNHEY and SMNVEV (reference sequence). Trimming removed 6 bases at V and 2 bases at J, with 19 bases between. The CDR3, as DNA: TGTGCCAGCAGCCCAAAGGACACCTATCATCAAGAGACCCAGTACTTC. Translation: CASSPKDTYHQETQYF.

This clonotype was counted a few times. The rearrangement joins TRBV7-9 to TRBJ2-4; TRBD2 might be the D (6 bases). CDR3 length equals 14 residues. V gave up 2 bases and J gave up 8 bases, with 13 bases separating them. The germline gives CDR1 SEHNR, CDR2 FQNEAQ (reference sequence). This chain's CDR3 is CASSLKGGVDIQYF. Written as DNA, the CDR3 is TGTGCCAGCAGCTTAAAGGGAGGAGTAGACATTCAGTACTTC.

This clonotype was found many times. For the CDR3, the DNA is TGTGCCAGCAGTGAAGATATGGGAGGTCAGCCCCAGCATTTT. It translates to CASSEDMGGQPQHF. J is TRBJ1-5 and V is TRBV6-1, with unresolved D. From germline, CDR1 is MNHNS and CDR2 SASEGT. The V end was cut by 1 base, the J end by 6 bases, with 10 bases between. The CDR3 is 14 amino acids.

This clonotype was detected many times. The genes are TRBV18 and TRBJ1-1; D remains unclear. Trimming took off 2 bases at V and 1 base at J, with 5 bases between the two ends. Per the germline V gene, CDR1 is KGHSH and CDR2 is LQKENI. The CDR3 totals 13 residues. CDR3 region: CASSPGENTEAFF. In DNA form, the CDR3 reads TGTGCCAGCTCACCAGGGGAGAACACTGAAGCTTTCTTT.

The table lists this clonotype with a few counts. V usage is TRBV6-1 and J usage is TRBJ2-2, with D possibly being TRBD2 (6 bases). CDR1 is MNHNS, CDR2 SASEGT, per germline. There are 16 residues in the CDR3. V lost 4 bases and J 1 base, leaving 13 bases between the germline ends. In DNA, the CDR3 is TGTGCCAGCAGTGTAGATTCCGGGAGGAACACCGGGGAGCTGTTTTTT. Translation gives CASSVDSGRNTGELFF.

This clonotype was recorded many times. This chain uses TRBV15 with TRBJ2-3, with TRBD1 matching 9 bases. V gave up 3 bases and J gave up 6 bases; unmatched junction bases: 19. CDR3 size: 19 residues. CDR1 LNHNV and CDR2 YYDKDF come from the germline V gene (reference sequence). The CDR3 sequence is CATSSTQATGGIWWDTQYF. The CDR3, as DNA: TGTGCCACCAGCAGCACCCAGGCCACAGGGGGCATTTGGTGGGATACGCAGTATTTT.

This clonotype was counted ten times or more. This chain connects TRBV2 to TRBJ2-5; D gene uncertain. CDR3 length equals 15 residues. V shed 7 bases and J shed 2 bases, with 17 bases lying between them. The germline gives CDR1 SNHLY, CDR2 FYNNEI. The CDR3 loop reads CASTEYGRLQETQYF. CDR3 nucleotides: TGTGCCAGCACCGAATATGGACGGCTACAAGAGACCCAGTACTTC.

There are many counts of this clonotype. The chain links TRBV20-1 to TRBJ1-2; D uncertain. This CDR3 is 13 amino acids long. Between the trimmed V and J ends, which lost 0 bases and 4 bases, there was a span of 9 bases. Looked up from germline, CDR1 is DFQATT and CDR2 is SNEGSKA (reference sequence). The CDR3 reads CSARDPRFYGYTF. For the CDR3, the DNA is TGCAGTGCTAGAGATCCGCGATTCTATGGCTACACCTTC.

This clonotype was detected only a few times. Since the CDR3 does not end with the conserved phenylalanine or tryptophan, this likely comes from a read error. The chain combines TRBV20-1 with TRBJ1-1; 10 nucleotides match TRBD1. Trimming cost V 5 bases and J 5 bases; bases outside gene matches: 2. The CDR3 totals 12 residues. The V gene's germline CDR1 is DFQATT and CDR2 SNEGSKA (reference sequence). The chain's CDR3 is CSAWGQGTEAFL. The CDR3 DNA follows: TGCAGTGCTTGGGGACAGGGGACTGAAGCTTTCCTT.

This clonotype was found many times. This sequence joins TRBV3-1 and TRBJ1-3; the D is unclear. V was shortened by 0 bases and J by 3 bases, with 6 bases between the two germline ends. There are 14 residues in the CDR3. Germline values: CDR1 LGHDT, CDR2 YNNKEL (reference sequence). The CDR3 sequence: CASSQEIFGNTIYF. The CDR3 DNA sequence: TGTGCCAGCAGCCAAGAAATATTTGGAAACACCATATATTTT. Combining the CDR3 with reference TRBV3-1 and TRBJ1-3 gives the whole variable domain DTAVSQTPKYLVTQMGNDKSIKCEQNLGHDTMYWYKQDSKKFLKIMFSYNNKELIINETVPNRFSPKSPDKAHLNLHINSLELGDSAVYFCASSQEIFGNTIYFGEGSWLTVV.

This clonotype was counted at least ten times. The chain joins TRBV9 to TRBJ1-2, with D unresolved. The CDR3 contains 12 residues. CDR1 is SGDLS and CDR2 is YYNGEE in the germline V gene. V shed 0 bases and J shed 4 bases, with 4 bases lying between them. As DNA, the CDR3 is TGTGCCAGCAGCGTAGAGGGCTATGGCTACACCTTC. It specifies CASSVEGYGYTF.

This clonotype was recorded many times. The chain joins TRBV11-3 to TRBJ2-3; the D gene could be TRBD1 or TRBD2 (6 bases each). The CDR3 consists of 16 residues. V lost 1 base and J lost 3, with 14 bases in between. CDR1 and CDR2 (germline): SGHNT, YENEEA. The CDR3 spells CASSLGRSGATDTQYF. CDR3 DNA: TGTGCCAGCAGCTTAGGGCGCTCGGGGGCGACAGATACGCAGTATTTT.

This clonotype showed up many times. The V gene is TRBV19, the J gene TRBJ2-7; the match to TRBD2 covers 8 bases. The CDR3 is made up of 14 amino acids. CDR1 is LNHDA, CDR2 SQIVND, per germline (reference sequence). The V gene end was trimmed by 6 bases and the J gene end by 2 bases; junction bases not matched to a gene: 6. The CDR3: CASSDAGGPYEQYF. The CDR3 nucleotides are TGTGCCAGTAGCGACGCGGGAGGTCCCTACGAGCAGTACTTC.